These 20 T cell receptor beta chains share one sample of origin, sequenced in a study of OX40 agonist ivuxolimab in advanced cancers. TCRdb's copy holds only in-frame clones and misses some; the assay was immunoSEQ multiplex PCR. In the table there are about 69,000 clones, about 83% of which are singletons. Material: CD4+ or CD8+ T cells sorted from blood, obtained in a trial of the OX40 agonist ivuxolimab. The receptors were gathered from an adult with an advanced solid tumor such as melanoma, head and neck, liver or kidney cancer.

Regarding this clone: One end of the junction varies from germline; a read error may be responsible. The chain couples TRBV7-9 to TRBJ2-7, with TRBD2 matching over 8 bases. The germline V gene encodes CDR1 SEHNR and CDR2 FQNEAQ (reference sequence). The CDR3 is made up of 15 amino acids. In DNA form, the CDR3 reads TGTGCCGGCAGCCGAGCGGGGGCCGAACCCTACGAGCAGTACTTC. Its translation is CAGSRAGAEPYEQYF.

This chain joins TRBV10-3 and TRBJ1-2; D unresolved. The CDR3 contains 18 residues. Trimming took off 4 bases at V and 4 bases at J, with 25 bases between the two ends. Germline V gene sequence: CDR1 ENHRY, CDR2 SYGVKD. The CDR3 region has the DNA TGTGCCATCAGTGCTGGGTATGCGGACGGAAGAACTGGCTATGGCTACACCTTC. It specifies CAISAGYADGRTGYGYTF.

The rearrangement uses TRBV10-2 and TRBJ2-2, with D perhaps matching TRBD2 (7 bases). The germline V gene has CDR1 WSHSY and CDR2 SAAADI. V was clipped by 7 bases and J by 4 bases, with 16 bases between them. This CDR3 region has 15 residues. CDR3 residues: CASTLGGAGTGELFF. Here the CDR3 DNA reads TGCGCCAGCACCCTGGGGGGGGCTGGCACCGGGGAGCTGTTTTTT.

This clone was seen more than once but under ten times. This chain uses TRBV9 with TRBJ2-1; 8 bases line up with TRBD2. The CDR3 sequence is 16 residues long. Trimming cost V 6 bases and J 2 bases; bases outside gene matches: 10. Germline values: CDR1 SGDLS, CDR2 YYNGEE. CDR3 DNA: TGTGCCAGCACCCGGGGGGGGGCCTTCCCCTACAATGAGCAGTTCTTC. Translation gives CASTRGGAFPYNEQFF.

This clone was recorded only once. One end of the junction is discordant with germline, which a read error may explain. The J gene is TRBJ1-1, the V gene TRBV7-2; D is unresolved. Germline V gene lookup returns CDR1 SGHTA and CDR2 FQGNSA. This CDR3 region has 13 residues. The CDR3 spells CASSLDMNTEAFF. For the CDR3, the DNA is TGTGCCAGCAGTTTAGATATGAACACTGAAGCTTTCTTT.

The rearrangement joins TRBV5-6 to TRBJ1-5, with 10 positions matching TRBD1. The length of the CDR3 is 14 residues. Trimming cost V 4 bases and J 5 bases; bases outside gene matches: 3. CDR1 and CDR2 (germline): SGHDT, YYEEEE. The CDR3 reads CASSIGTGDQPQHF. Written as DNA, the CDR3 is TGTGCCAGCAGCATTGGGACAGGGGATCAGCCCCAGCATTTT.

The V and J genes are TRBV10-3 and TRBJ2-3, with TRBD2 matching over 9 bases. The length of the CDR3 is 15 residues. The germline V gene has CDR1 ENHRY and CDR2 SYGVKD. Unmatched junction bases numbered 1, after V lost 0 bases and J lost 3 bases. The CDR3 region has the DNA TGTGCCATCAGTGAGTCGAGCGGGAGGACAGATACGCAGTATTTT. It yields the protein CAISESSGRTDTQYF.

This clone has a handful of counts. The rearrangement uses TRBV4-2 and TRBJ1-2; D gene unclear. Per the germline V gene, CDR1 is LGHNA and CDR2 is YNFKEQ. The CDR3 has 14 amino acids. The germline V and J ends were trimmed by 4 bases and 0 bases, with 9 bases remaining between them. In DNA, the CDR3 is TGTGCCAGCAGCCCTAGGACTGCTAACTATGGCTACACCTTC. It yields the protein CASSPRTANYGYTF.

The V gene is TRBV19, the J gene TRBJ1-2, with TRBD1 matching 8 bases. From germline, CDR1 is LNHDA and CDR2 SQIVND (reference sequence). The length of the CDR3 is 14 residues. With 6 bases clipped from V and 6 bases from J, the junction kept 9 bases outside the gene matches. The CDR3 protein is CASRARGRLNGYTF. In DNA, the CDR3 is TGTGCCAGTAGGGCCAGGGGGCGCCTGAATGGCTACACCTTC.

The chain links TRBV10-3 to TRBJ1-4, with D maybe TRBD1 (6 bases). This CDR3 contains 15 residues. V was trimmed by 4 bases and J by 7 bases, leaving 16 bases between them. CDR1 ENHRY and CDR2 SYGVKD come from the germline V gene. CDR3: CAISGSGQGGEKLFF. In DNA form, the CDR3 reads TGTGCCATCAGTGGATCAGGGCAAGGGGGTGAAAAACTGTTTTTT.

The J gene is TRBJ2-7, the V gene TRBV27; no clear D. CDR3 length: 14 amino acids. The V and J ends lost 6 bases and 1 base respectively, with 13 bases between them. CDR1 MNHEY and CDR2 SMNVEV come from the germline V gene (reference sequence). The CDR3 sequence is CASRPLGFSYEQYF. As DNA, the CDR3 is TGTGCCAGCAGGCCGCTGGGCTTTTCCTACGAGCAGTACTTC.

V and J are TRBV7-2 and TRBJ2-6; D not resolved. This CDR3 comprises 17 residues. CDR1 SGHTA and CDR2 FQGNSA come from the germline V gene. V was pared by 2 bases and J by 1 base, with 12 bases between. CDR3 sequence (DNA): TGTGCCAGCAGCTTAAGGGCTCGCCCATCTGGGGCCAACGTCCTGACTTTC. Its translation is CASSLRARPSGANVLTF.

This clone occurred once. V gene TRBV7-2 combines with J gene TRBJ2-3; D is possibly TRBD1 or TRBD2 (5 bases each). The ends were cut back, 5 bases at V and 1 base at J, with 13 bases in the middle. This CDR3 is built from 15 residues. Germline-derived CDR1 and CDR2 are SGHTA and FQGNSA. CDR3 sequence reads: CASSPTGGGTDTQYF. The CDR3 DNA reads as TGTGCCAGCAGCCCGACTGGGGGAGGCACAGATACGCAGTATTTT.

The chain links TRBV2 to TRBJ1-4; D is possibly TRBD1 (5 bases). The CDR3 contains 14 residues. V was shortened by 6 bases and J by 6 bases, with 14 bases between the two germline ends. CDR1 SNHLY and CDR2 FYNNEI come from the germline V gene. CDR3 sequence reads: CASRHRRVDEKLFF. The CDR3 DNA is TGTGCCAGCAGGCACAGGCGCGTCGATGAAAAACTGTTTTTT.

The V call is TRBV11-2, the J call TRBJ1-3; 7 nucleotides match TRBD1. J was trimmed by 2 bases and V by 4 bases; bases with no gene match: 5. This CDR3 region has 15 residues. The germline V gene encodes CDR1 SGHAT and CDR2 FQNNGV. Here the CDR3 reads CASSWDSLAGNTIYF. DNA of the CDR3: TGTGCCAGCAGCTGGGACAGTTTGGCTGGAAACACCATATATTTT. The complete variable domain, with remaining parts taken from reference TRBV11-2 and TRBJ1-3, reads EAGVAQSPRYKIIEKRQSVAFWCNPISGHATLYWYQQILGQGPKLLIQFQNNGVVDDSQLPKDRFSAERLKGVDSTLKIQPAKLEDSAVYLCASSWDSLAGNTIYFGEGSWLTVV.

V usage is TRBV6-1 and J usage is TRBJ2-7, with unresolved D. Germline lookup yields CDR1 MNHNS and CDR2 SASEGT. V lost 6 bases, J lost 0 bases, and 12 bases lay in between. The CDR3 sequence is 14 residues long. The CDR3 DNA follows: TGTGCCAGCAGAATTCACACAAACTCCTACGAGCAGTACTTC. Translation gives CASRIHTNSYEQYF.

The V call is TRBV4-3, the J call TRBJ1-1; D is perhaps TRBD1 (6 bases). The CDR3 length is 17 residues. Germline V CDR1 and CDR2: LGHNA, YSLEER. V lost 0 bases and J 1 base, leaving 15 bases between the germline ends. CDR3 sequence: CASSQDLPGHWNTEAFF. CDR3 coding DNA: TGCGCCAGCAGCCAAGACCTTCCGGGACATTGGAACACTGAAGCTTTCTTT.

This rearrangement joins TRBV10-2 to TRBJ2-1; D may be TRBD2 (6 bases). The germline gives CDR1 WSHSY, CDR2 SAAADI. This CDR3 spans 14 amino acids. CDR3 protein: CATRPGGSYNEQFF. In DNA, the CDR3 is TGCGCTACTCGTCCCGGGGGATCATACAATGAGCAGTTCTTC.

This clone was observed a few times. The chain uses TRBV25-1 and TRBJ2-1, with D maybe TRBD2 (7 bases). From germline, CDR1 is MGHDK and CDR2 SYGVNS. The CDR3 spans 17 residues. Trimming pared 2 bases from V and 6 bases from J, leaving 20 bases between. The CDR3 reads CASSEPGGGSKGNEQFF. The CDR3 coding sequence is TGTGCCAGCAGTGAACCCGGGGGCGGGAGTAAAGGCAATGAGCAGTTCTTC.

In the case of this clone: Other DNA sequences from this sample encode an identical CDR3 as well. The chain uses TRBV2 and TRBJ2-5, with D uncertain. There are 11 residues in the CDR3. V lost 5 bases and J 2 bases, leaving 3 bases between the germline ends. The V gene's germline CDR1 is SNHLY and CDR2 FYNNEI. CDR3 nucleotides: TGTGCCAGCAGTCCTCAAGAGACCCAGTACTTC. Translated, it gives CASSPQETQYF.